Below are 8 T cell receptor beta chains sequenced from a single sample in a study of blood T cell repertoires in COVID-19. Data came from immunoSEQ multiplex PCR; TCRdb stores just in-frame clones and leaves some out. The sample has roughly 190,000 clones, 89% seen once; the top ten hold roughly 0.82%. The sample comprised PBMCs or T cells enriched from blood (not recorded which). These receptors came from a woman younger than 30 who had recovered from COVID-19.

This clone was seen more than once but under ten times. The chain carries TRBV5-8 and TRBJ2-1, with D maybe TRBD2 (6 bases). Germline V gives CDR1 SGHTS, CDR2 YDEGEE. The germline V and J ends were trimmed by 3 bases and 0 bases, with 13 bases remaining between them. The CDR3 contains 16 residues. The CDR3 nucleotides are TGTGCCAGCAGCTCGATAGCGGAAAGCTCCTACAATGAGCAGTTCTTC. Its protein is CASSSIAESSYNEQFF.

The rearrangement links TRBV15 to TRBJ1-3; D is unclear. The germline CDR1 and CDR2 sequences are LNHNV and YYDKDF (reference sequence). Between the trimmed V and J ends, which lost 3 bases and 0 bases, there was a span of 12 bases. This CDR3 has 16 residues. CDR3 sequence: CATSRGGGLSGNTIYF. Written as DNA, the CDR3 is TGTGCCACCAGCAGGGGCGGCGGACTCTCTGGAAACACCATATATTTT.

This chain uses TRBV27 with TRBJ2-2, with 8 bases matching TRBD1. CDR1 is MNHEY and CDR2 is SMNVEV in the germline V gene (reference sequence). Losses at the gene ends were 6 bases for V and 6 bases for J; bases not matched to a gene: 6. The CDR3 runs 14 residues. The CDR3 DNA sequence: TGTGCCAGCAGCTTCAGGGGGCTCGCCGGGGAGCTGTTTTTT. The encoded protein is CASSFRGLAGELFF.

This CDR3 reads CASSVDRGADTQYF. CDR3 coding DNA: TGTGCCAGCAGCGTAGACAGGGGTGCAGATACGCAGTATTTT. The J gene is TRBJ2-3, the V gene TRBV9; 7 nucleotides align to TRBD1. This CDR3 is built from 14 residues. Per the germline V gene, CDR1 is SGDLS and CDR2 is YYNGEE. V lost 0 bases to trimming and J lost 4 bases; unmatched junction nucleotides: 2.

The chain links TRBV4-2 to TRBJ2-1; possible D gene TRBD2, 5 bases. Germline V lookup: CDR1 LGHNA, CDR2 YNFKEQ. The CDR3 has 16 residues. Deletions cut 0 bases from V and 3 bases from J, with 12 bases between. The CDR3 protein is CASSQERGSVYNEQFF. The CDR3 DNA follows: TGTGCCAGCAGCCAAGAGCGAGGGAGTGTCTACAATGAGCAGTTCTTC.

A few counts support this clone. This rearrangement joins TRBV6-7 to TRBJ2-7, with 14 nucleotides matching TRBD2. TRBV6-7 is an open reading frame whose function is uncertain. The CDR3 is 16 residues long. The chain's CDR3 is CASSYATGLAGDTPWV. In DNA, the CDR3 is TGTGCCAGCAGTTACGCCACGGGACTAGCGGGAGACACCCCTTGGGTC.

The CDR3 sequence: CASSQGQGMGETQYF. CDR3 DNA sequence: TGCGCCAGCAGCCAAGGACAGGGGATGGGGGAGACCCAGTACTTC. The chain combines TRBV4-3 with TRBJ2-5; 8 bases match TRBD1. The CDR3 contains 15 residues. The V gene end was trimmed by 1 base and the J gene end by 5 bases; junction bases not matched to a gene: 6. Germline V CDR1 and CDR2: LGHNA, YSLEER.

This sequence joins TRBV5-1 and TRBJ2-6; a weak D match, TRBD2 (5 bases). The germline V and J ends were trimmed by 6 bases and 4 bases, with 14 bases remaining between them. Looked up from germline, CDR1 is SGHRS and CDR2 is YFSETQ. The CDR3 has 15 residues. CDR3 nucleotide sequence: TGCGCCAGCAACGAGGGAAACACGGGGGCCAACGTCCTGACTTTC. This translates into CASNEGNTGANVLTF.